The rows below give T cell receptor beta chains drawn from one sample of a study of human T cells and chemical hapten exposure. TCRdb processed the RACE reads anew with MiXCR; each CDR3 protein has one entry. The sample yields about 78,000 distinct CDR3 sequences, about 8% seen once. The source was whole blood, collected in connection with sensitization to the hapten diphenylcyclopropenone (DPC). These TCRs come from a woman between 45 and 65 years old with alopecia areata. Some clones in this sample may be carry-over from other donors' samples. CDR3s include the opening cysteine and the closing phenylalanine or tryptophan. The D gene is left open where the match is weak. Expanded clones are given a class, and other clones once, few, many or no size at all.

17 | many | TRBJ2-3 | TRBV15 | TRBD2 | CATSRVLPGLAADTQYF | TGTGCCACCAGCAGAGTTCTTCCGGGACTAGCGGCAGATACGCAGTATTTT
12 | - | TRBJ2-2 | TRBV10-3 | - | CAISGVSGELFF | TGTGCCATCAGCGGGGTTTCAGGGGAGCTGTTTTTT
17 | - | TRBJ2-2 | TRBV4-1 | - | CASSQDHPGVGTGELFF | TGCGCCAGCAGCCAAGACCACCCGGGAGTAGGGACCGGGGAGCTGTTTTTT
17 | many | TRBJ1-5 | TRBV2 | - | CASSEAQQGGSNQPQHF | TGTGCCAGCAGTGAAGCCCAACAGGGAGGGAGCAATCAGCCCCAGCATTTT
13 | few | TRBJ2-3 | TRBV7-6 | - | CASSLLVTDTQYF | TGTGCCAGCAGCTTATTGGTGACAGATACGCAGTATTTT
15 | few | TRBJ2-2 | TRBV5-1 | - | CASSLLERGTGELFF | TGCGCCAGCAGCTTGCTCGAGCGAGGCACCGGGGAGCTGTTTTTT
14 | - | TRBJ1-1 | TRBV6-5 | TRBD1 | CASNYGTGHTEAFF | TGTGCCAGCAATTACGGGACAGGGCACACTGAAGCTTTCTTT
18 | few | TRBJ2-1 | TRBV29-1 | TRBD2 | CSVEKGLAGDFSYNEQFF | TGCAGCGTTGAAAAAGGGCTAGCGGGGGACTTCTCCTACAATGAGCAGTTCTTC
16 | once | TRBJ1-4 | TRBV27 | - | CASSLISGGTYEKLIF | TGTGCCAGCAGTTTAATCAGTGGGGGGACCTATGAAAAACTGATTTTT
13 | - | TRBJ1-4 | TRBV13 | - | CASSLVDVGKLFF | TGTGCCAGCAGCTTAGTAGATGTTGGAAAACTGTTTTTT
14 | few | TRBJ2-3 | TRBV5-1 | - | CASSEDTATATQYF | TGCGCCAGCAGCGAGGACACCGCCACAGCTACGCAGTATTTT
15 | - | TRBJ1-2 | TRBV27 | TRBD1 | CASSLTGDPNYGYTF | TGTGCCAGCAGTTTAACAGGGGATCCGAACTATGGCTACACCTTC
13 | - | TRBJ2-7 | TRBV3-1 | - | CASSQDEGLEQYF | TGTGCCAGCAGCCAAGATGAAGGGTTGGAGCAGTACTTC
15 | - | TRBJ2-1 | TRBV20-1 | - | CSAREVGALYNEQFF | TGCAGTGCTAGAGAGGTGGGGGCACTCTACAATGAGCAGTTCTTC
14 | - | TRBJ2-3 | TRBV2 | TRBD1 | CASSEDRGTDTQYF | TGTGCCAGCAGTGAGGACAGGGGCACAGATACGCAGTATTTT
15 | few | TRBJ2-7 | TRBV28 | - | CASSLAPGLAYEQYF | TGTGCCAGCAGTTTGGCGCCGGGACTGGCCTACGAGCAGTACTTC
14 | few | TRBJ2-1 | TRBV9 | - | CASSAPQGWNEQFF | TGTGCCAGCAGCGCTCCACAGGGTTGGAATGAGCAGTTCTTC
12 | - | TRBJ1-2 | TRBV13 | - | CASSPGTYGYTF | TGTGCCAGCAGCCCAGGTACCTATGGCTACACCTTC
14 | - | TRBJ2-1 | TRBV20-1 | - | CSARDSRRVIEQFF | TGCAGTGCGCGGGACAGCCGTCGAGTTATCGAGCAGTTCTTC
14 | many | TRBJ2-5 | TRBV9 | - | CASSVGWGQETQYF | TGTGCCAGCAGCGTAGGATGGGGTCAAGAGACCCAGTACTTC
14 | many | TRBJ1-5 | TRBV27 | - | CASSEVRSNQPQHF | TGTGCCAGCAGTGAGGTCCGAAGCAATCAGCCCCAGCATTTT
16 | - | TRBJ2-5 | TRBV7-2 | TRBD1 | CASSPGDRAGEETQYF | TGTGCCAGCAGCCCTGGAGACAGGGCAGGCGAGGAGACCCAGTACTTC
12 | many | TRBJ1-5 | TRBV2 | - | CASSEDNQPQHF | TGTGCCAGCAGTGAAGACAATCAGCCCCAGCATTTT
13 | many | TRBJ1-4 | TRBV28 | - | CASSLNTLEKLFF | TGTGCCAGCAGTCTCAATACCCTTGAAAAACTGTTTTTT
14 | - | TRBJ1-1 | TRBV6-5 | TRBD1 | CASRGQGRVTEAFF | TGTGCCAGCAGGGGACAGGGTCGTGTCACTGAAGCTTTCTTT
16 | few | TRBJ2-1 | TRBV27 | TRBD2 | CASSLIAGEAYNEQFF | TGTGCCAGCAGTTTAATAGCGGGAGAGGCCTACAATGAGCAGTTCTTC
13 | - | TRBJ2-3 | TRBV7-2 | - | CASSPEIADTQYF | TGTGCCAGCAGCCCGGAGATCGCAGATACGCAGTATTTT
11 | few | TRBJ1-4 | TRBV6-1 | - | CASSGYEKLFF | TGTGCCAGCAGTGGTTATGAAAAACTGTTTTTT
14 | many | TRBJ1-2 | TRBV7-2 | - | CASSLDTPGYGYTF | TGTGCCAGCAGCTTAGACACTCCCGGCTATGGCTACACCTTC
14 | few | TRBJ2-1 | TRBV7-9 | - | CASSLNRLEGEQFF | TGTGCCAGCAGCTTAAACAGATTAGAGGGTGAGCAGTTCTTC
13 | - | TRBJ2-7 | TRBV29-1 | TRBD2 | CSVTSGMGYEQYF | TGCAGCGTGACTAGCGGGATGGGGTACGAGCAGTACTTC
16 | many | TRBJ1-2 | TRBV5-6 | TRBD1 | CASSLASDRADYGYTF | TGTGCCAGCAGCTTGGCCTCAGACAGGGCGGACTATGGCTACACCTTC
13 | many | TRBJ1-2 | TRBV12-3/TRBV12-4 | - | CASSLAGGAGYTF | TGTGCCAGCAGTTTAGCAGGGGGAGCTGGCTACACCTTC
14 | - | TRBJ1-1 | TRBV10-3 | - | CAISESGELREAFF | TGTGCCATCAGTGAGTCCGGGGAGCTCCGTGAAGCTTTCTTT
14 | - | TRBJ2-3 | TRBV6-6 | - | CASTTRGRTDTQYF | TGTGCCAGCACCACCCGGGGGCGCACAGATACGCAGTATTTT
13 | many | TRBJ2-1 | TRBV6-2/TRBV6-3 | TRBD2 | CASSWSGRNEQFF | TGTGCCAGCAGTTGGAGCGGGAGGAATGAGCAGTTCTTC
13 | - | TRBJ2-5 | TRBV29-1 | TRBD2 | CSVGSSGVKTQYF | TGCAGCGTTGGTTCTAGCGGGGTGAAGACCCAGTACTTC
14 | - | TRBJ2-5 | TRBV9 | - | CASSSQGYQETQYF | TGTGCCAGCAGCTCCCAGGGTTACCAAGAGACCCAGTACTTC
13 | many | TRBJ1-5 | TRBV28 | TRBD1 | CASATGGNQPQHF | TGTGCCAGTGCCACAGGGGGCAATCAGCCCCAGCATTTT
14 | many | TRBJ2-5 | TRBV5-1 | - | CASSLSGGRETQYF | TGCGCCAGCAGCTTAAGTGGGGGGCGAGAGACCCAGTACTTC
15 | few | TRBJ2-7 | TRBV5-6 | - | CASSLTEWTEGEQYF | TGTGCCAGCAGCTTGACCGAATGGACGGAGGGCGAGCAGTACTTC
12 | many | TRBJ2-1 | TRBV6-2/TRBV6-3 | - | CASSYSRGEQFF | TGTGCCAGCAGTTACTCGAGGGGTGAGCAGTTCTTC
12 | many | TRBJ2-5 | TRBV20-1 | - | CSATGVQETQYF | TGCAGTGCAACAGGCGTCCAAGAGACCCAGTACTTC
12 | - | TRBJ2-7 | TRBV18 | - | CASSLSDYEQYF | TGTGCCAGCTCACTCAGTGATTACGAGCAGTACTTC
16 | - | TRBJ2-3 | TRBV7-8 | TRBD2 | CASSLFLAGNTDTQYF | TGTGCCAGCAGCTTATTCCTAGCGGGAAACACAGATACGCAGTATTTT
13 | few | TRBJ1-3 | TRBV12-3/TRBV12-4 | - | CASSLRGRNTIYF | TGTGCCAGCAGTTTACGGGGGAGAAACACCATATATTTT
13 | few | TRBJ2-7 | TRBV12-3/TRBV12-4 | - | CASSLRGNHEQYF | TGTGCCAGCAGTCTCAGGGGAAACCACGAGCAGTACTTC
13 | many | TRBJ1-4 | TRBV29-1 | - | CSATITLNEKLFF | TGCAGCGCGACTATCACCCTTAATGAAAAACTGTTTTTT
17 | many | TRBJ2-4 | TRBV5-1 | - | CASSPGNRAVAKNIQYF | TGCGCCAGCAGCCCAGGAAACAGGGCCGTAGCCAAAAACATTCAGTACTTC
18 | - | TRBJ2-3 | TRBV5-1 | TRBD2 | CASSLGLAGSTSTDTQYF | TGCGCCAGCAGCTTGGGACTAGCGGGGAGTACTAGCACAGATACGCAGTATTTT
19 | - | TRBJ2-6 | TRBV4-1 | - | CASSQDQIGGGSGANVLTF | TGCGCCAGCAGCCAAGATCAGATAGGGGGGGGCTCTGGGGCCAACGTCCTGACTTTC
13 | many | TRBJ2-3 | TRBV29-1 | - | CSVETGYGDTQYF | TGCAGCGTTGAAACAGGGTATGGCGATACGCAGTATTTT
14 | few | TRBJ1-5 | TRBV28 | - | CASHFSGGSQPQHF | TGTGCCAGCCACTTCTCGGGGGGCAGTCAGCCCCAGCATTTT